One T cell receptor (beta chain) is described in this entry. This specimen comes from a study of blood T cell repertoires in COVID-19. The wider study: Acute-phase and convalescent COVID-19 samples originated in the United States, Italy and Spain. T cells, B-cell-depleted T cells, or PBMCs provided the cDNA or gDNA that served as material.

Per the germline V gene, CDR1 is SEHNR and CDR2 is FQNEAQ (reference sequence). The V gene lost 3 bases and the J gene lost 1 base, with 6 bases spanning the gap. This CDR3 comprises 13 residues. In the authors' methods: Nucleated cell number was recorded as an estimate derived from reference gene primer amplification. Data came from immunoSEQ multiplex PCR; TCRdb stores just in-frame clones and leaves some out. V, J and clone size are taken as reported in that table, and D and trimming were inferred from the DNA itself. The table includes over 250,000 clones, around 89% detected once. The J gene is TRBJ1-1, the V gene TRBV7-9; D gene ambiguous. Sequenced: peripheral blood. This receptor was identified in a woman between 55 and 75 years old with acute or convalescent COVID-19. The CDR3 DNA reads TGTGCCAGCAGCTTCCGGGAGAACACTGAAGCTTTCTTT. It translates to CASSFRENTEAFF.